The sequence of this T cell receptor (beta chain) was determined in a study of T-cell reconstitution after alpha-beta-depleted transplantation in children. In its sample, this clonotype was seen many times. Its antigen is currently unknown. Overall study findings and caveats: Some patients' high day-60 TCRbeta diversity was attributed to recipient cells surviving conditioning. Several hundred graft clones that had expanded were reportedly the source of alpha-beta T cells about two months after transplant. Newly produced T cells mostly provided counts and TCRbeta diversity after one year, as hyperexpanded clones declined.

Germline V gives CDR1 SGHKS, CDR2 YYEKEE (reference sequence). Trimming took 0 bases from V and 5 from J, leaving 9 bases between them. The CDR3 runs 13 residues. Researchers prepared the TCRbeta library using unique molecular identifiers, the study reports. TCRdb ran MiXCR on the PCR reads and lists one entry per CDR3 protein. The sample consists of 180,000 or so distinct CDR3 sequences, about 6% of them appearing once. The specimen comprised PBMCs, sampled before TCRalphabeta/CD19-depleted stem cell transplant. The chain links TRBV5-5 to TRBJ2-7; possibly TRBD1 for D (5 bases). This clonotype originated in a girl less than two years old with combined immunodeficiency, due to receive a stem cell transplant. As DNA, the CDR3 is TGTGCCAGCAGCTTGGTTCCGGACAACGAGCAGTACTTC. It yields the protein CASSLVPDNEQYF.